A selection of T cell receptor beta chains follows, all from one sample in a study of radiation and T cells in renal cell carcinoma. Data came from immunoSEQ multiplex PCR; TCRdb stores just in-frame clones and leaves some out. The data show around 100,000 clones, 75% to 85% seen once. Sequences were derived from blood, sampled from a patient whose treatment included radiotherapy and nephrectomy. The receptors originated from a man between 60 and 75 years old with renal cell carcinoma. Each CDR3 is given with its conserved first and last residue. Not every row has a clone size; where given, it reads once, few, many or a size class.

V gene	J gene	clone size	CDR3 protein
TRBV27	TRBJ1-2	.	CASSLSTGRNYGYTF
TRBV19	TRBJ2-1	.	CASSIANNEQFF
TRBV18	TRBJ1-1	.	CASSPDDLDRGRRDTEAFF
TRBV14	TRBJ2-2	.	CASSQDWGRTTNTGELFF
TRBV5-6	TRBJ2-5	.	CASSLFGAETQYF
TRBV4-2	TRBJ2-3	.	CASSQPHPGGTDTQYF
TRBV6-1	TRBJ1-5	.	CASSEGGWRVGGSNQPQHF
TRBV19	TRBJ1-5	.	CASSIAGGGGQPQHF
TRBV29-1	TRBJ2-1	.	CSVRAPGQNNEQFF
TRBV27	TRBJ1-1	.	CASSLSTHSNTEAFF
TRBV2	TRBJ2-1	.	CATTGPYLYNEQFF
TRBV19	TRBJ2-3	.	CATNDRLTDTQYF
TRBV10-3	TRBJ2-2	.	CAISGTNTGELFF
TRBV6-6	TRBJ2-7	.	CASSVTRNHEQYF
TRBV5-1	TRBJ2-7	.	CASSLWSGFSYEQYF
TRBV10-1	TRBJ2-2	.	CASSEGVTSLNTGELFF
TRBV19	TRBJ2-5	.	CASTGASRQETQYF
TRBV11-2	TRBJ2-1	once	CASSLELAGLYNEQFF
TRBV30	TRBJ2-7	once	CAWTRDRRIHSQYF
TRBV11-2	TRBJ2-6	.	CASSRQDSGANVLTF
TRBV5-1	TRBJ2-2	.	CASSWDQTSGSRTGELFF
TRBV28	TRBJ2-6	few	CASSLDISSGANVLTF
TRBV27	TRBJ2-7	.	CASSPYSGSKYF
TRBV19	TRBJ1-1	.	CASRPGTANTEAFF
TRBV21-1	TRBJ2-5	.	CASSKGPVCGRPNQYF
TRBV7-8	TRBJ2-3	.	CASTPQGDTQYF
TRBV15	TRBJ2-5	.	CATDPGLGRQETQYF
TRBV7-8	TRBJ2-3	.	CASSLGESTDTQYF
TRBV4-1	TRBJ1-1	.	CASSQDPRANTEAFF
TRBV5-1	TRBJ1-2	.	CASTRDSRGGYTF
TRBV7-2	TRBJ2-3	.	CASSLAGLAADTQYF
TRBV7-8	TRBJ2-1	.	CASSDLAGGPYNEQFF
TRBV7-6	TRBJ2-3	.	CASSLSGTGPSTDTQYF
TRBV9	TRBJ1-1	.	CASSPSWGGTEAFF
TRBV27	TRBJ2-7	.	CASTSIGTGGSRYEQYF
TRBV7-9	TRBJ2-3	.	CASSTWTGPTDTQYF
TRBV6-5	TRBJ2-7	.	CASSIGGLPYEQYF
TRBV4-2	TRBJ2-7	.	CASSQDAAVVPYEQYF
TRBV11-2	TRBJ1-2	.	CASSLNGARQRGYTF
TRBV7-2	TRBJ1-5	.	CASSQHRVGVGNQPQHF
TRBV6-1	TRBJ1-2	.	CASSEDRVHYGYTF
TRBV10-3	TRBJ2-3	few	CAISVRGSPTDTQYF
TRBV27	TRBJ2-5	few	CASSLSQETQYF
TRBV28	TRBJ2-1	.	CASRAARVGEQFF
TRBV13	TRBJ2-2	once	CASSRGRRIDTGELFF
TRBV2	TRBJ1-4	.	CASSDGAQGAEKLFF
TRBV28	TRBJ2-7	.	CASRPPGTGRPEQYF
TRBV7-7	TRBJ2-5	.	CASSLVKGQGQETQYF
TRBV7-9	TRBJ2-7	.	CASSPTGTPGYEQYF
TRBV9	TRBJ1-6	.	CASSPLDRFYGNSPLHF
TRBV6-5	TRBJ2-7	.	CASRRTGSNYEQYF